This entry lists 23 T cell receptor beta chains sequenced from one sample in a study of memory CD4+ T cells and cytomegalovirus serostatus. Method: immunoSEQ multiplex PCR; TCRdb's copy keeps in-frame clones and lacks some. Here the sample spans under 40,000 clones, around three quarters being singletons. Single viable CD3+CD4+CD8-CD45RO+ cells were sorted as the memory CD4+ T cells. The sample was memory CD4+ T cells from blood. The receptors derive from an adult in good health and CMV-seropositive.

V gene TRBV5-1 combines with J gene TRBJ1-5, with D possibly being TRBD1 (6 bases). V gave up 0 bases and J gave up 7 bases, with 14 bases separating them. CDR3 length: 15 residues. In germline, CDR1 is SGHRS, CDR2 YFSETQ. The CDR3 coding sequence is TGCGCCAGCAGCTTGGGAGGGGGGTCGGACCAGCCCCAGCATTTT. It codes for CASSLGGGSDQPQHF.

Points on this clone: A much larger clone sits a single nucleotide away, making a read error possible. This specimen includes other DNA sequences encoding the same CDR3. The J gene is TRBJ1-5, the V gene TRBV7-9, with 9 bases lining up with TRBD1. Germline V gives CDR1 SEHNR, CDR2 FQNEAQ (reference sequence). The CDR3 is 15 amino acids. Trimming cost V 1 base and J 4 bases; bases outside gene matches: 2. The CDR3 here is CASSLGGTGNQPQHF. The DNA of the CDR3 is TGTGCCAGCAGCTTAGGGGGGACAGGGAATCAGCCCCAGCATTTT. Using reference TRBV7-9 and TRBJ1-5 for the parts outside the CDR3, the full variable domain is DTGVSQNPRHKITKRGQNVTFRCDPISEHNRLYWYRQTLGQGPEFLTYFQNEAQLEKSRLLSDRFSAERPKGSFSTLEIQRTEQGDSAMYLCASSLGGTGNQPQHFGDGTRLSIL.

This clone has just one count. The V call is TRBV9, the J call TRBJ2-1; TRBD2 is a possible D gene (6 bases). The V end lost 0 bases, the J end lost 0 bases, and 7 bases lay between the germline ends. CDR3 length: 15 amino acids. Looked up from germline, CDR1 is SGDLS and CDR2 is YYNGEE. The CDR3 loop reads CASSVGGDSYNEQFF. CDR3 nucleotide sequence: TGTGCCAGCAGCGTAGGGGGGGACTCCTACAATGAGCAGTTCTTC.

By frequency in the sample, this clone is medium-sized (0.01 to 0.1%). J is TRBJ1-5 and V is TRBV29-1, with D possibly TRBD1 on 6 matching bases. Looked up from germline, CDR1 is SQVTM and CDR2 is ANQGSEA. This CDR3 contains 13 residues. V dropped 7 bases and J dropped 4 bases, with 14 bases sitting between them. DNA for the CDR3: TGCAGCGCGGGGGGACACCGGAATCAGCCCCAGCATTTT. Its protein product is CSAGGHRNQPQHF.

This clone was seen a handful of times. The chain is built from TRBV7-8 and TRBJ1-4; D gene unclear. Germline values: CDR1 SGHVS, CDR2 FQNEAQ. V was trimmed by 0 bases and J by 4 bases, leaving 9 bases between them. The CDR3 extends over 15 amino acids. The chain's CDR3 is CASSLAMGINEKLFF. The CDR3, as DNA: TGTGCCAGCAGCTTAGCAATGGGAATTAATGAAAAACTGTTTTTT.

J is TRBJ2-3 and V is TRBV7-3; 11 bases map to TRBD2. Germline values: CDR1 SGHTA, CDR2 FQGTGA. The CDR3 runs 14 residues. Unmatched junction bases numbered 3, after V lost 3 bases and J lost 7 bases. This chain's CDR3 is CASSLLAGGNTQYF. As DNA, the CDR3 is TGTGCCAGCAGCTTGCTAGCGGGGGGAAATACGCAGTATTTT.

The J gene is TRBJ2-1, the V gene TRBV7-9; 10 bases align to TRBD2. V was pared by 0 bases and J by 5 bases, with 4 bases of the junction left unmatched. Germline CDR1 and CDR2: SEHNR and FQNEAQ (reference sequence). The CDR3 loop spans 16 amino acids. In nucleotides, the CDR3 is TGTGCCAGCAGCTTAGCCCTAGCGGGAGAACACAATGAGCAGTTCTTC. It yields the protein CASSLALAGEHNEQFF.

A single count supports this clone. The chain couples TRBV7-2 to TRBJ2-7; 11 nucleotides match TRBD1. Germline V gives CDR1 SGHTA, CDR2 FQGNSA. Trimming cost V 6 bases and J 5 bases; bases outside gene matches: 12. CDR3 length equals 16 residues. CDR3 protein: CASSSTPGQGAHEQYF. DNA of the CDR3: TGTGCCAGCAGTTCCACGCCCGGACAGGGGGCCCACGAGCAGTACTTC.

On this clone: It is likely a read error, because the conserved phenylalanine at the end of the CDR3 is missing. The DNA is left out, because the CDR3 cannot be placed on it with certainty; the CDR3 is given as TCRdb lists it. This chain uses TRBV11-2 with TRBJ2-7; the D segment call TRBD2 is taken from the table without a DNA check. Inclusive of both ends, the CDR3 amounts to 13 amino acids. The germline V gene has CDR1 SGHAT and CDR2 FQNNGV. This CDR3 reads CASSLDRELAAAL.

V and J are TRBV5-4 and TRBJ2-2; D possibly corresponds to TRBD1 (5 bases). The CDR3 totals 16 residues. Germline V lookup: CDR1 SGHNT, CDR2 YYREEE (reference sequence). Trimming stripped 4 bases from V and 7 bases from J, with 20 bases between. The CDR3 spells CASSLGMGREGGELFF. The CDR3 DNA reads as TGTGCCAGCAGCCTGGGCATGGGCAGGGAAGGCGGGGAGCTGTTTTTT.

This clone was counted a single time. CDR3 protein: CASSPRGTDTQYF. Here the CDR3 DNA reads TGCGCCAGCAGCCCCCGAGGCACAGATACGCAGTATTTT. The rearrangement links TRBV4-1 to TRBJ2-3; D ambiguous. This CDR3 has 13 amino acids. Trimming removed 4 bases from V and 1 base from J, with 6 bases in between. The germline V gene encodes CDR1 MGHRA and CDR2 YSYEKL.

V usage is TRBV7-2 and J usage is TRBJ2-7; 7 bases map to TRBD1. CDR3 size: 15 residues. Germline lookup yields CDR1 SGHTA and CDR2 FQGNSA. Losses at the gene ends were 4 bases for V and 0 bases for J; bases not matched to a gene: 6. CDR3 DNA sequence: TGTGCCAGCAGCTCCCAGACAGGGAGCTCCTACGAGCAGTACTTC. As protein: CASSSQTGSSYEQYF.

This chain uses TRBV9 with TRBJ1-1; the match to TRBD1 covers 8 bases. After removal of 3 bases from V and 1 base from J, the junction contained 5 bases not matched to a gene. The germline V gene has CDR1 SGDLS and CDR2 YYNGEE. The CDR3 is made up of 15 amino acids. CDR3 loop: CASSETGTGNTEAFF. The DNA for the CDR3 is TGTGCCAGCAGCGAGACCGGGACAGGGAACACTGAAGCTTTCTTT.

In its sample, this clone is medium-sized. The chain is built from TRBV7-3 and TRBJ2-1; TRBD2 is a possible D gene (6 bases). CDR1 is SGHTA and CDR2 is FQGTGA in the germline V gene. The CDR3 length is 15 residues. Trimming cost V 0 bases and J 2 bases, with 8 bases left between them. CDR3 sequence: CASSLTAGTYNEQFF. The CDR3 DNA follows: TGTGCCAGCAGCTTAACGGCGGGGACCTACAATGAGCAGTTCTTC.

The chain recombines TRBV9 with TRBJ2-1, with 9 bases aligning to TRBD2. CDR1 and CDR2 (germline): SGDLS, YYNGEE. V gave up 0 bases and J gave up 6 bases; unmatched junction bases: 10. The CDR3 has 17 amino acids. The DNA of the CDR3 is TGTGCCAGCAGCGTAGTGGGGGGACTAGCAGCCGGCAATGAGCAGTTCTTC. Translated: CASSVVGGLAAGNEQFF.

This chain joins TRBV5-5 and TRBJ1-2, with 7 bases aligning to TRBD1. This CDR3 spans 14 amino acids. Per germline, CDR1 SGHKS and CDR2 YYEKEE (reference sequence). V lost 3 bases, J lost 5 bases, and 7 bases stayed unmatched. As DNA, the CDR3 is TGTGCCAGCAGCTCTCGGACAGGAACTTATGGCTACACCTTC. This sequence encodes CASSSRTGTYGYTF.

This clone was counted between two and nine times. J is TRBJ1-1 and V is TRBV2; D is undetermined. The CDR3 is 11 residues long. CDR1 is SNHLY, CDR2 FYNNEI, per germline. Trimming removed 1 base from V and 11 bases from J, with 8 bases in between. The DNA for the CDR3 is TGTGCCAGCAGTGAAGGGGTTGTGGCTTTCTTT. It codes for CASSEGVVAFF.

For the CDR3, the DNA is TGTGCCAGCTCACCATTGCAAGGGGAGCAGTACTTC. Its translation: CASSPLQGEQYF. The chain carries TRBV18 and TRBJ2-7; D remains ambiguous. Germline CDR1 is KGHSH and CDR2 is LQKENI. V was cut by 2 bases and J by 7 bases, with 9 bases left in between. The CDR3 sequence is 12 residues long.

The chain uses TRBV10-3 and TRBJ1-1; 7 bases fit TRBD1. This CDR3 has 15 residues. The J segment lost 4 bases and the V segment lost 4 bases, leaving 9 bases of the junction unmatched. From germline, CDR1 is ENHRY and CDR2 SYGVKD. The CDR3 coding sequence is TGTGCCATCAGTGGCACGACAGGGAGGGTCACTGAAGCTTTCTTT. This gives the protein CAISGTTGRVTEAFF.

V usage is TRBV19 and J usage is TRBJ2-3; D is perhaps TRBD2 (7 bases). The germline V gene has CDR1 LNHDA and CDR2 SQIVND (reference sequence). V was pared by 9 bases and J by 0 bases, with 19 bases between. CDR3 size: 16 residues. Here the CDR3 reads CASVVLAGASTDTQYF. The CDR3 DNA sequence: TGTGCCAGCGTCGTGTTGGCGGGGGCTAGCACAGATACGCAGTATTTT.

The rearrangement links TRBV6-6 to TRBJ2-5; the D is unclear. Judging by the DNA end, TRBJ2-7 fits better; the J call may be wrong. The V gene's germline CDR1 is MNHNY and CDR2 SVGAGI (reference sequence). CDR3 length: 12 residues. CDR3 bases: TGTGCCACCCGATTCATAGGGCACGAGCAGTACTTC. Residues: CATRFIGHEQYF.

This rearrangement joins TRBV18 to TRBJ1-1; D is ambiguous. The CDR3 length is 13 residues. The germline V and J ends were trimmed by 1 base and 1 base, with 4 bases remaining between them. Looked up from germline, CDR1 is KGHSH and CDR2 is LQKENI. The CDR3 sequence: CASSPLANTEAFF. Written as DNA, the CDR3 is TGTGCCAGCTCACCACTAGCGAACACTGAAGCTTTCTTT.

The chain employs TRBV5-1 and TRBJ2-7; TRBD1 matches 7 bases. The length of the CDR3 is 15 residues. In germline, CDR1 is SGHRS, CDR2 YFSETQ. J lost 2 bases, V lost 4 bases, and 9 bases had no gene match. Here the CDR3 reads CASSTGTVLTYEQYF. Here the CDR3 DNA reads TGCGCCAGCAGCACCGGGACAGTCCTAACCTACGAGCAGTACTTC. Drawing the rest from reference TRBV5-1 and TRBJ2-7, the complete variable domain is KAGVTQTPRYLIKTRGQQVTLSCSPISGHRSVSWYQQTPGQGLQFLFEYFSETQRNKGNFPGRFSGRQFSNSRSEMNVSTLELGDSALYLCASSTGTVLTYEQYFGPGTRLTVT.